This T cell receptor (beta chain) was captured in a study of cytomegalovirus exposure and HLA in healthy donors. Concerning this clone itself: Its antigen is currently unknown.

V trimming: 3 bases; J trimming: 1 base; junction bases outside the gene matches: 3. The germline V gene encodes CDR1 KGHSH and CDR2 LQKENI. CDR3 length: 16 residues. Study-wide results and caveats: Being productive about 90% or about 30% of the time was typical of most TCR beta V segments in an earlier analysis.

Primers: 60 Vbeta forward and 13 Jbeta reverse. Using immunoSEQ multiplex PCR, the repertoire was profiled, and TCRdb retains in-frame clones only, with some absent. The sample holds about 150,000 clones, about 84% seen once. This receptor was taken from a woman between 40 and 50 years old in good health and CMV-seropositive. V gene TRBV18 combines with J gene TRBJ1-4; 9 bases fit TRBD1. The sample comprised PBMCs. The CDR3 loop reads CASSPGQGLTNEKLFF. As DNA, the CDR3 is TGTGCCAGCTCACCGGGACAGGGACTAACTAATGAAAAACTGTTTTTT.